This passage covers 17 T cell receptor beta chains from one sample sequenced in a study of molecular identifiers for immune sequencing clone quantification. TCRdb reprocessed the PCR reads with MiXCR, giving one entry per CDR3 protein. The sample yields 97,000 or so distinct CDR3 sequences, less than 35% seen once. The sample was naive CD8+ T cells from blood, with Jurkat cell RNA spiked in. Subset described: FACS-sorted CD8+CD4-CCR7+CD45RA+ naive T cells. Source of these receptors: a human donor in good health. Some libraries in this study had Jurkat cell RNA spiked in.

The genes are TRBV29-1 and TRBJ2-7, with 9 bases identical to TRBD2. CDR3 length: 15 residues. The ends lost 4 bases at V and 6 bases at J; junction bases unmatched: 13. Germline CDR1 reads SQVTM; CDR2 reads ANQGSEA. CDR3 sequence: CSVASSLAGLSEQYF. In DNA, the CDR3 is TGCAGCGTTGCCTCATCTCTAGCGGGACTTAGCGAGCAGTACTTC.

This clonotype was seen repeatedly, ten times or more. The chain has TRBV6-1 and TRBJ2-7; D is uncertain. Germline lookup yields CDR1 MNHNS and CDR2 SASEGT. This CDR3 spans 14 amino acids. Trimming cost V 2 bases and J 7 bases, with 15 bases left between them. For the CDR3, the DNA is TGTGCCAGCAGTGAAAAGCAGTTCTACGGGGAGCAGTACTTC. It yields the protein CASSEKQFYGEQYF.

To note about this clonotype: Because it lacks the conserved phenylalanine or tryptophan at the end, this CDR3 is likely a read error. The chain uses TRBV7-9 and TRBJ1-5; D is possibly TRBD1 (6 bases). Germline V gives CDR1 SEHNR, CDR2 FQNEAQ (reference sequence). The CDR3 consists of 15 residues. As DNA, the CDR3 is TGTGCCTGCAGCGCCCCAGGGGTTGGCAATCAGCCCCAGCATTAT. The encoded protein is CACSAPGVGNQPQHY.

This chain joins TRBV27 and TRBJ2-5; no definite D call. The CDR3 covers 13 residues. V lost 5 bases, J lost 5 bases, and 12 bases lay in between. Germline V lookup: CDR1 MNHEY, CDR2 SMNVEV (reference sequence). CDR3 nucleotide sequence: TGTGCCAGCAGTCCAACCGTATGGGAGACCCAGTACTTC. It is translated as CASSPTVWETQYF.

This clonotype has ten or more counts. The CDR3 spells CASSLRGAVDTQYF. In nucleotides, the CDR3 is TGTGCCAGCAGCTTACGGGGAGCTGTAGATACGCAGTATTTT. This chain uses TRBV7-9 with TRBJ2-3; D might be TRBD2 (5 bases). CDR3 length: 14 residues. Trimming removed 2 bases from V and 5 bases from J, with 11 bases in between. CDR1 is SEHNR and CDR2 is FQNEAQ in the germline V gene (reference sequence). Variable domain in full (rest from reference TRBV7-9 and TRBJ2-3): DTGVSQNPRHKITKRGQNVTFRCDPISEHNRLYWYRQTLGQGPEFLTYFQNEAQLEKSRLLSDRFSAERPKGSFSTLEIQRTEQGDSAMYLCASSLRGAVDTQYFGPGTRLTVL.

The table lists this clonotype with a count of one. The chain employs TRBV9 and TRBJ2-7; no reliable D call. The CDR3 totals 13 residues. Germline CDR1 and CDR2: SGDLS and YYNGEE. Trimming pared 0 bases from V and 7 bases from J, leaving 11 bases between. The DNA of the CDR3 is TGTGCCAGCAGCGTAGGTACAGCCTTTGAGCAGTACTTC. Translation: CASSVGTAFEQYF. Drawing the rest from reference TRBV9 and TRBJ2-7, the complete variable domain is DSGVTQTPKHLITATGQRVTLRCSPRSGDLSVYWYQQSLDQGLQFLIQYYNGEERAKGNILERFSAQQFPDLHSELNLSSLELGDSALYFCASSVGTAFEQYFGPGTRLTVT.

About this clonotype: Possible read error: a much larger clone is one base away. Lacking the conserved final phenylalanine or tryptophan, this CDR3 likely reflects a read error. The chain is built from TRBV2 and TRBJ1-2, with D uncertain. Germline V gene sequence: CDR1 SNHLY, CDR2 FYNNEI. V lost 3 bases, J lost 4 bases, and 6 bases lay in between. The CDR3 has 12 amino acids. The CDR3 loop reads CASSETLYGYTL. CDR3 bases: TGTGCCAGCAGTGAGACACTCTATGGCTACACCTTG.

This clonotype was seen repeatedly, ten times or more. This rearrangement joins TRBV4-1 to TRBJ1-1; D possibly corresponds to TRBD1 (5 bases). The CDR3 runs to 13 residues. Trimming left V 1 base short and J 5 bases short, with 8 bases between. CDR1 is MGHRA, CDR2 YSYEKL, per germline. The CDR3 is CASSQVGETEAFF. The DNA for the CDR3 is TGCGCCAGCAGCCAAGTGGGGGAAACTGAAGCTTTCTTT.

This clonotype has more than one count but fewer than ten. The chain is built from TRBV4-3 and TRBJ2-7; 13 nucleotides agree with TRBD2. This CDR3 comprises 15 residues. The ends lost 3 bases at V and 7 bases at J; junction bases unmatched: 6. The germline CDR1 and CDR2 sequences are LGHNA and YSLEER. CDR3 region: CASSQGLAGSREQYF. DNA of the CDR3: TGCGCCAGCAGCCAGGGACTAGCGGGATCCAGGGAGCAGTACTTC.

V is TRBV4-1 and J is TRBJ1-2; 7 bases map to TRBD1. Trimming took 2 bases from V and 4 from J; bases not matched to a gene: 13. Looked up from germline, CDR1 is MGHRA and CDR2 is YSYEKL. There are 17 residues in the CDR3. The CDR3 DNA reads TGCGCCAGCAGCCAATACCGGGACAGCTTCTCCTTCTATGGCTACACCTTC. It codes for CASSQYRDSFSFYGYTF.

This clonotype was recorded a few times. The genes are TRBV6-2 or TRBV6-3 and TRBJ2-1; the D is unclear. The germline V gene has CDR1 MNHEY and CDR2 SVGEGT. Trimming took off 3 bases at V and 2 bases at J, with 14 bases between the two ends. CDR3 length: 16 amino acids. This chain's CDR3 is CASSYSSSFPYNEQFF. The CDR3 DNA reads as TGTGCCAGCAGTTATTCTTCTAGTTTCCCCTACAATGAGCAGTTCTTC.

This clonotype was seen ten or more times. The chain employs TRBV7-2 and TRBJ2-3; 8 nucleotides match TRBD2. Trimming cost V 5 bases and J 6 bases; bases outside gene matches: 4. Looked up from germline, CDR1 is SGHTA and CDR2 is FQGNSA. The length of the CDR3 is 13 residues. CDR3 residues: CASSPGGRDTQYF. The CDR3 DNA reads TGTGCCAGCAGCCCGGGGGGGCGGGATACGCAGTATTTT.

CDR3 in amino acids: CASNDFRGQGYTF. The DNA of the CDR3 is TGTGCCAGCAATGATTTCAGGGGCCAAGGCTACACCTTC. The rearrangement uses TRBV6-2 or TRBV6-3 and TRBJ1-2; D is possibly TRBD1 (6 bases). Germline-derived CDR1 and CDR2 are MNHEY and SVGEGT. Deletions cut 7 bases from V and 8 bases from J, with 17 bases between. CDR3 length: 13 amino acids.

Note on this clonotype: This may be a read error: a much more frequent sequence differs by one nucleotide. The missing conserved phenylalanine or tryptophan at the end of this CDR3 makes a read error likely. This rearrangement joins TRBV12-3 or TRBV12-4 to TRBJ1-2, with a possible D match to TRBD1 (5 bases). CDR3 length equals 13 residues. V was clipped by 6 bases and J by 3 bases, with 11 bases between them. The CDR3 loop is CASRVDSYYGYTS. CDR3 DNA: TGTGCCAGCAGGGTCGACAGTTACTATGGCTACACCTCC.

The table lists this clonotype with many counts. The chain employs TRBV5-6 and TRBJ2-7; weak D call: TRBD1 (6 bases). Trimming removed 4 bases from V and 2 bases from J, with 10 bases in between. The CDR3 totals 13 residues. Germline V CDR1 and CDR2: SGHDT, YYEEEE. Written as DNA, the CDR3 is TGTGCCAGCAGCCCCGGACAGACCTACGAGCAGTACTTC. It translates to CASSPGQTYEQYF.

The chain employs TRBV19 and TRBJ2-4; 7 bases map to TRBD1. This CDR3 is built from 14 residues. After removal of 7 bases from V and 1 base from J, the junction contained 4 bases not matched to a gene. CDR1 and CDR2 from the germline V gene are LNHDA and SQIVND (reference sequence). In DNA form, the CDR3 reads TGTGCCAGTAACCACAGGGGCGCCAAAAACATTCAGTACTTC. It yields the protein CASNHRGAKNIQYF.

The V and J genes are TRBV28 and TRBJ1-5; the D is unclear. Deletions cut 2 bases from V and 11 bases from J, with 16 bases between. Germline CDR1 is MDHEN and CDR2 is SYDVKM. The length of the CDR3 is 14 residues. The CDR3: CASSLGLGNPSQHF. Written as DNA, the CDR3 is TGTGCCAGCAGTTTAGGGTTGGGGAATCCGTCCCAGCATTTT.